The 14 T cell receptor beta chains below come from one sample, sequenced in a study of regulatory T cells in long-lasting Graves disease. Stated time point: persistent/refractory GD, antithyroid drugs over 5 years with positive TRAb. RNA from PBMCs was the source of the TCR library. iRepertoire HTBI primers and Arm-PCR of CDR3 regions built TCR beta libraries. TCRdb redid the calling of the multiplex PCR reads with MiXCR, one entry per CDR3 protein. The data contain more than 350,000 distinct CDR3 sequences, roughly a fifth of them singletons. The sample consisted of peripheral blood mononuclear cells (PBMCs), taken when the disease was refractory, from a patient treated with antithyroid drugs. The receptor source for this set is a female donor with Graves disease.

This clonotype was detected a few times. CDR3 sequence reads: CAYSTGTDNYEQYF. For the CDR3, the DNA is TGTGCCTACTCAACCGGGACAGACAACTACGAGCAGTACTTC. V and J are TRBV30 and TRBJ2-7, with 7 bases matching TRBD1. Germline assignment: CDR1 GTSNPN and CDR2 SVGIG (reference sequence). After removal of 7 bases from V and 3 bases from J, the junction contained 12 bases not matched to a gene. The CDR3 is 14 residues long. Together with reference TRBV30 and TRBJ2-7, the CDR3 gives the full variable domain: SQTIHQWPATLVQPVGSPLSLECTVEGTSNPNLYWYRQAAGRGLQLLFYSVGIGQISSEVPQNLSASRPQDRQFILSSKKLLLSDSGFYLCAYSTGTDNYEQYFGPGTRLTVT.

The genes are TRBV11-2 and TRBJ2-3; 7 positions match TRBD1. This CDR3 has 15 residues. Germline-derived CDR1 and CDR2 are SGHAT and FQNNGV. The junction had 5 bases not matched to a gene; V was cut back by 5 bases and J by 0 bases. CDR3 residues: CASSIYRGSTDTQYF. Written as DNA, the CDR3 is TGTGCCAGCAGCATTTACAGGGGTAGCACAGATACGCAGTATTTT.

CDR3 nucleotides: TGCAGTGCTAGGGGCCCTGGACGGGATGCCTACGAGCAGTACTTC. Translating gives CSARGPGRDAYEQYF. The chain has TRBV20-1 and TRBJ2-7, with D tentatively TRBD2 (5 bases). The germline V gene encodes CDR1 DFQATT and CDR2 SNEGSKA (reference sequence). Trimming cost V 3 bases and J 2 bases, with 17 bases left between them. This CDR3 contains 15 residues.

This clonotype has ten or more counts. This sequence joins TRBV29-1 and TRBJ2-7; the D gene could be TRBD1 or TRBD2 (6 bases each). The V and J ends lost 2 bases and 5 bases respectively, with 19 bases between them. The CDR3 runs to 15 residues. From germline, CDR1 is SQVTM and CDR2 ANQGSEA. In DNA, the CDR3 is TGCAGCGTTGAACTATACGCGGGACATCCCCACGAGCAGTACTTC. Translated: CSVELYAGHPHEQYF.

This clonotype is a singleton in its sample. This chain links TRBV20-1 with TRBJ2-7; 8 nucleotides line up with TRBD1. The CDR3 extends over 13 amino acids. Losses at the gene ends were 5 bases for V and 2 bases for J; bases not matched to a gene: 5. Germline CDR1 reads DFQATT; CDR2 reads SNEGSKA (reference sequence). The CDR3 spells CSAVTGDTYEQYF. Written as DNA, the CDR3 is TGCAGTGCTGTGACAGGGGACACCTACGAGCAGTACTTC.

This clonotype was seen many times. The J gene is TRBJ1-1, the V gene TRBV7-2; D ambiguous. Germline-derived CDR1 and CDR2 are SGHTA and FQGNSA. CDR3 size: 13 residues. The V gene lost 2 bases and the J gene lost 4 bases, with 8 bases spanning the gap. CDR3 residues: CASSLLSGTEAFF. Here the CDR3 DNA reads TGTGCCAGCAGCTTATTGTCGGGCACTGAAGCTTTCTTT.

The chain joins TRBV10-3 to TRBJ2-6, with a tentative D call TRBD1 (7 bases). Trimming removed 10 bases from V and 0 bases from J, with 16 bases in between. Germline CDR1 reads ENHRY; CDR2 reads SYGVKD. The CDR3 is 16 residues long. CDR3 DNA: TGTGCCACCGCAGGGGGGACCTACTCTGGGGCCAACGTCCTGACTTTC. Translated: CATAGGTYSGANVLTF.

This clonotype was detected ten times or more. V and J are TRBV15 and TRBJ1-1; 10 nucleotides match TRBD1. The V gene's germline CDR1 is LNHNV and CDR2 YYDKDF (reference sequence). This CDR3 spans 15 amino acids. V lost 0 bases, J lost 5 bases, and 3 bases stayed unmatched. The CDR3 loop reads CATSREGQGFTEAFF. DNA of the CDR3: TGTGCCACCAGCAGAGAGGGACAGGGGTTTACTGAAGCTTTCTTT. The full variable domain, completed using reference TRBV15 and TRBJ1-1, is DAMVIQNPRYQVTQFGKPVTLSCSQTLNHNVMYWYQQKSSQAPKLLFHYYDKDFNNEADTPDNFQSRRPNTSFCFLDIRSPGLGDTAMYLCATSREGQGFTEAFFGQGTRLTVV.

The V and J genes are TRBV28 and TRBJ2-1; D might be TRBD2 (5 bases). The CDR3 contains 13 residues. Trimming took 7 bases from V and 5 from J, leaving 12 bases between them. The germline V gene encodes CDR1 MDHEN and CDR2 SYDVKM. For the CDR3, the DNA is TGTGCCAGCACCCAAAGGGAGAACAATGAGCAGTTCTTC. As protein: CASTQRENNEQFF.

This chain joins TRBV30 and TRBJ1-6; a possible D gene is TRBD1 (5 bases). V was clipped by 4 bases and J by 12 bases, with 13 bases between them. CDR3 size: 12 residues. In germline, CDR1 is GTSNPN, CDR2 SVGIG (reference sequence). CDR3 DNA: TGTGCCTGGAAGGTCGGGGGGGGACCCCTCCACTTT. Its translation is CAWKVGGGPLHF.

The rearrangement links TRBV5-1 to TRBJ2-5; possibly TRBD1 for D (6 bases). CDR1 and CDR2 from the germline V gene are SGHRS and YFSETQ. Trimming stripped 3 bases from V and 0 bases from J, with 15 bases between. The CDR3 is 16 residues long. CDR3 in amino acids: CASSYEPQGNQETQYF. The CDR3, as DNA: TGCGCCAGCAGCTACGAACCACAGGGTAACCAAGAGACCCAGTACTTC.

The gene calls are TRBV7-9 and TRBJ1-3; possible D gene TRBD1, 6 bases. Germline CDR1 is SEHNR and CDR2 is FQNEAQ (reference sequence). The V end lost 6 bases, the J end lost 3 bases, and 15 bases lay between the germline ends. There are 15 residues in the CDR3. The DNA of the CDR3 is TGTGCCAGCAGACAGAACCAGGGGTTTGGAAACACCATATATTTT. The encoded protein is CASRQNQGFGNTIYF.

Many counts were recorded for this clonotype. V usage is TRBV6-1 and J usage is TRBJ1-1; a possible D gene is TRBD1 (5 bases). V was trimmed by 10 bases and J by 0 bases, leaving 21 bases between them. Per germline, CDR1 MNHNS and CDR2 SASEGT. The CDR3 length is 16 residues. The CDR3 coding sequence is TGTGCCACCCTGGGGTCAGGGTTCCTTATGAACACTGAAGCTTTCTTT. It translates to CATLGSGFLMNTEAFF.

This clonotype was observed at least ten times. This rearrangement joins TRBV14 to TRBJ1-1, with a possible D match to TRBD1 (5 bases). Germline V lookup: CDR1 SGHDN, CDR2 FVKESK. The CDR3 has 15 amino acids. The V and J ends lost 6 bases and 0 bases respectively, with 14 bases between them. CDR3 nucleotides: TGTGCCAGCAGTCAGCACAGGACGATGAACACTGAAGCTTTCTTT. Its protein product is CASSQHRTMNTEAFF.